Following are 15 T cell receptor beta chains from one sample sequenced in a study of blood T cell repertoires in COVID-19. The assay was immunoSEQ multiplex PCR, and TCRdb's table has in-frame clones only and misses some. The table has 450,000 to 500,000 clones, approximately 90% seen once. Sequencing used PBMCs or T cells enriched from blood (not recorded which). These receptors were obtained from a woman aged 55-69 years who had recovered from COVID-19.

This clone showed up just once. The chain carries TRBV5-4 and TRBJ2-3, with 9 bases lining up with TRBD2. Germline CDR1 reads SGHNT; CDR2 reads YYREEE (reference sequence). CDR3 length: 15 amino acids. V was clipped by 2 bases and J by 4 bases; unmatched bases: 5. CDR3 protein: CASSFGRGGADTQYF. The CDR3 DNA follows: TGTGCCAGCAGCTTTGGGCGCGGGGGGGCAGATACGCAGTATTTT.

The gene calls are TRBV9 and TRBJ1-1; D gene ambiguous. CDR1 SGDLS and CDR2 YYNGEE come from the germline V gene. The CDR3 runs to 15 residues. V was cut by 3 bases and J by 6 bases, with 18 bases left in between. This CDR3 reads CASSEGGRSVAEAFF. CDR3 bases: TGTGCCAGCAGCGAAGGAGGTAGATCGGTCGCTGAAGCTTTCTTT.

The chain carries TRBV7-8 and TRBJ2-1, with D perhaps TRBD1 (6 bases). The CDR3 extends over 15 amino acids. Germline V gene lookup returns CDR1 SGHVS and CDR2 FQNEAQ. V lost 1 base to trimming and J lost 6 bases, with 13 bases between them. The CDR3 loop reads CASSLGGQGPNEQFF. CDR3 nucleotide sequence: TGTGCCAGCAGCTTAGGGGGCCAGGGGCCCAATGAGCAGTTCTTC.

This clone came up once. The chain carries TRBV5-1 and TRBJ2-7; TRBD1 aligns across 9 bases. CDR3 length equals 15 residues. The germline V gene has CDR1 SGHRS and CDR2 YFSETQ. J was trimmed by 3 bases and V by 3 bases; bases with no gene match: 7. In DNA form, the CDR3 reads TGCGCCAGCAGCTCGGGACAGGGAATTCTCTACGAGCAGTACTTC. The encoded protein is CASSSGQGILYEQYF.

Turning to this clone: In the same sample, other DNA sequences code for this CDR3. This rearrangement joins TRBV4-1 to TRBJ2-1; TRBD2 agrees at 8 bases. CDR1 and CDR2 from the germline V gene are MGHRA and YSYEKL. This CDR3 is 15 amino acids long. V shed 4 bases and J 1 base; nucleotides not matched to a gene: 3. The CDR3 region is CASSLSSGSYNEQFF. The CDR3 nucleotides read TGCGCCAGCAGCCTTTCTAGCGGGTCCTACAATGAGCAGTTCTTC.

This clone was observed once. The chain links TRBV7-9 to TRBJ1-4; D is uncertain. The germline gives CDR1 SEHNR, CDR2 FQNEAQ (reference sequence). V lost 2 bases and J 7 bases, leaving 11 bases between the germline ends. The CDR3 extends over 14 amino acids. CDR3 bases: TGTGCCAGCAGCTTACAAGAAAGCGGTGAAAAACTGTTTTTT. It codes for CASSLQESGEKLFF.

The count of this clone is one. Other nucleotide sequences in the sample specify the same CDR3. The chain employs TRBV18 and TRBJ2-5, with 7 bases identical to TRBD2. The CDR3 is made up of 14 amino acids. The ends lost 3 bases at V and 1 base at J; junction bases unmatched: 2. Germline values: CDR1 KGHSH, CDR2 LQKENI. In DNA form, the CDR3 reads TGTGCCAGCTCACCCGGACTAGTCCAAGAGACCCAGTACTTC. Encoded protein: CASSPGLVQETQYF.

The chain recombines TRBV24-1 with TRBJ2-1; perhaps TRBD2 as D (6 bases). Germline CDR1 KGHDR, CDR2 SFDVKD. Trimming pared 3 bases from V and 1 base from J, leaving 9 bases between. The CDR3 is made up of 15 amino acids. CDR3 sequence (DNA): TGTGCCACCAGTGATGCTCGGGGGTCCTACAATGAGCAGTTCTTC. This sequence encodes CATSDARGSYNEQFF.

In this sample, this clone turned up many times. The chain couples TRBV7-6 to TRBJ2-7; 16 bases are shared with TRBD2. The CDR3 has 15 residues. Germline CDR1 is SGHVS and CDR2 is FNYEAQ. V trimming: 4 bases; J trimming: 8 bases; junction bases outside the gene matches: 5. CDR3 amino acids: CASSSGTSGGAKQYF. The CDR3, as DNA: TGTGCCAGCAGCTCCGGGACTAGCGGGGGGGCCAAGCAGTACTTC.

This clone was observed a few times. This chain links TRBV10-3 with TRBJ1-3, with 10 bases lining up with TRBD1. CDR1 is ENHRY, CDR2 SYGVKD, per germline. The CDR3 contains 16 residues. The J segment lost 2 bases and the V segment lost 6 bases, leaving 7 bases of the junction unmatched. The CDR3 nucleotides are TGTGCCATCAGGGACGACAGGGGGCTAGCTGGAAACACCATATATTTT. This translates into CAIRDDRGLAGNTIYF.

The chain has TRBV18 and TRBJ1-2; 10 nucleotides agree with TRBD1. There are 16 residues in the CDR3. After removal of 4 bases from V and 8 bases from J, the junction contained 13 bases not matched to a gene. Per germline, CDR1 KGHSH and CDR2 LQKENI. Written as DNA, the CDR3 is TGTGCCAGCTCACTGTCCGGGACAGGGGATCTGACGGGCTACACCTTC. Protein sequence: CASSLSGTGDLTGYTF.

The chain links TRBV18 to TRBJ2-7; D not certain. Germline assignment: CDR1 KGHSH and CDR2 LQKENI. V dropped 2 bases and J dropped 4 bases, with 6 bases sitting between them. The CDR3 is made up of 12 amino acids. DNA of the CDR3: TGTGCCAGCTCACCAAGGAGTTACGAGCAGTACTTC. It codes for CASSPRSYEQYF.

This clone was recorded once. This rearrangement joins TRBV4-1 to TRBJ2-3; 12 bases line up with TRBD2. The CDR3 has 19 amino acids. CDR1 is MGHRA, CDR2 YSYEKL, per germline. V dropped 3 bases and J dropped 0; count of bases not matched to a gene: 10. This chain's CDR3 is CASSHPRTSGASSTDTQYF. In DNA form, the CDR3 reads TGCGCCAGCAGCCATCCTAGGACTAGCGGGGCCTCTAGCACAGATACGCAGTATTTT.

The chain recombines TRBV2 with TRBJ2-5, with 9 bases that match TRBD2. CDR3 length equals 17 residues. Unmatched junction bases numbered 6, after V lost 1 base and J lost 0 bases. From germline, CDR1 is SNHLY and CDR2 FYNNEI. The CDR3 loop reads CASSEVPSGVDQETQYF. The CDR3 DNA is TGTGCCAGCAGTGAAGTCCCTAGCGGGGTCGACCAAGAGACCCAGTACTTC.

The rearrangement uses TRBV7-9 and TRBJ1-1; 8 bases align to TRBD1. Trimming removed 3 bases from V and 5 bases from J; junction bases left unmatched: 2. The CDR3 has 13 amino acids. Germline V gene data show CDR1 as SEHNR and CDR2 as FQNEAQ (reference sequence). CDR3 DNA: TGTGCCAGCAGCTTGACAGGGGAGACTGAAGCTTTCTTT. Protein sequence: CASSLTGETEAFF.